The clone carrying this T cell receptor (beta chain) has only a few counts. The target antigen is unknown. These data originate in a study of CD8+ T cells in alopecia areata. Whole-study context: The tofacitinib course ran for 6 to 18 months and was followed by 6 months off drug.

Extraction and reverse transcription of RNA yielded cDNA as the sequencing template. Generated by immunoSEQ multiplex PCR, the TCRdb table keeps only in-frame clones and is missing some. Here the sample spans approximately 280,000 clones, nearly 60% being singletons. Study outcomes and limitations: Scalp specimens additionally yield sequences from normal skin's resident alphabeta T cells. Against the mouse data, patients shared TCRs less clearly, possibly for HLA reasons. Both scalp clonality and the expanded CD8+ clones among the top 100 showed a significant decrease with tofacitinib.

Sample treatment: oral pan-JAK inhibitor, 5-10 mg twice daily. The specimen comprised CD4+ T cells sorted from blood, sampled at week 24, from a patient treated with tofacitinib. The TCR originated in a human donor with alopecia areata.

The CDR3: CASSSLLRGQETQYF. CDR3 in DNA: TGTGCCAGCAGTTCCCTTTTAAGGGGTCAAGAGACCCAGTACTTC. This chain uses TRBV28 with TRBJ2-5, with a tentative D call TRBD1 (5 bases). Trimming took off 4 bases at V and 2 bases at J, with 14 bases between the two ends. Germline CDR1 MDHEN, CDR2 SYDVKM. The CDR3 is 15 amino acids.